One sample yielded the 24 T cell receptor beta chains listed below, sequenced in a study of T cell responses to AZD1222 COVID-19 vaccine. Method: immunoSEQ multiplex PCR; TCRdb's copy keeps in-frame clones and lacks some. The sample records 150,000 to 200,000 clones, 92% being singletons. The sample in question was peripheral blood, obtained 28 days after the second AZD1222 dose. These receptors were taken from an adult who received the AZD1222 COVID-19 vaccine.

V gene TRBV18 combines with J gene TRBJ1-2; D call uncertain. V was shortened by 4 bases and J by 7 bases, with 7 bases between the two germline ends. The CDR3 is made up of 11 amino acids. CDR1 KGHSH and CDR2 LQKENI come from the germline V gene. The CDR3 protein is CASSQSRGYTF. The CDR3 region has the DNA TGTGCCAGCTCACAAAGTCGTGGCTACACCTTC.

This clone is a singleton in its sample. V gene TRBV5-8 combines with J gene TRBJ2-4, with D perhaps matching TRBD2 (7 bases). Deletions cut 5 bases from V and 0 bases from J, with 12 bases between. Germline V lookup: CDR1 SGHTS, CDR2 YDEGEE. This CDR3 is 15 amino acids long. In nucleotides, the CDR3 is TGTGCCAGCAGACCCGGGGGGCTAGCCAAAAACATTCAGTACTTC. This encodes CASRPGGLAKNIQYF.

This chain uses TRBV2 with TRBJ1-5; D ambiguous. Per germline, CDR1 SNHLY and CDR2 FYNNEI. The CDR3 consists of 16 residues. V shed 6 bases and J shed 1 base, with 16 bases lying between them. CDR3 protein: CASSRRQAGSNQPQHF. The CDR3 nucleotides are TGTGCCAGCAGCCGGCGGCAGGCTGGGAGCAATCAGCCCCAGCATTTT.

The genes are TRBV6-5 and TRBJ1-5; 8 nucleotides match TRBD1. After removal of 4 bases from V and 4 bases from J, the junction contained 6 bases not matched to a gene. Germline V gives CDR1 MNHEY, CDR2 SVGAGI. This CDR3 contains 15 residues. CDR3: CASSLRDRNNQPQHF. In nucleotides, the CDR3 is TGTGCCAGCAGTTTACGGGACAGGAATAATCAGCCCCAGCATTTT.

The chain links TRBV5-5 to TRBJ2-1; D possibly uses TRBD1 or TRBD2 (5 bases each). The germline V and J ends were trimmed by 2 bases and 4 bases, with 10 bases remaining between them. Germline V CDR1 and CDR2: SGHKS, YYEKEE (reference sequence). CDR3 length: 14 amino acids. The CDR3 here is CASSFWGIYNEQFF. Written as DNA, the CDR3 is TGTGCCAGCAGCTTTTGGGGGATATACAATGAGCAGTTCTTC.

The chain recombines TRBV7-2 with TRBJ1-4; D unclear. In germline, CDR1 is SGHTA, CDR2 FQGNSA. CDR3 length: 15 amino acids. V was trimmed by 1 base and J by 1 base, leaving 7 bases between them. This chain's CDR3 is CASSLEGRTNEKLFF. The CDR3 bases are TGTGCCAGCAGCTTAGAAGGGAGAACTAATGAAAAACTGTTTTTT.

The CDR3 nucleotides read TGTGCCAGCAGTTCCCCCTACGAGCAGTACTTC. Amino acid sequence: CASSSPYEQYF. V is TRBV27 and J is TRBJ2-7; no clear D gene. The V gene's germline CDR1 is MNHEY and CDR2 SMNVEV (reference sequence). Deletions cut 4 bases from V and 2 bases from J, with 3 bases between. The CDR3 is 11 amino acids.

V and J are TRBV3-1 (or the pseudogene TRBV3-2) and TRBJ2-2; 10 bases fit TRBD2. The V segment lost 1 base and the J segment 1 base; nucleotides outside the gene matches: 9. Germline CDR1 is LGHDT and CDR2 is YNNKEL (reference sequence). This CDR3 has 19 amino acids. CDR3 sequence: CASSQGGSGRAWNTGELFF. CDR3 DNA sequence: TGTGCCAGCAGCCAAGGGGGAAGCGGGAGGGCCTGGAACACCGGGGAGCTGTTTTTT.

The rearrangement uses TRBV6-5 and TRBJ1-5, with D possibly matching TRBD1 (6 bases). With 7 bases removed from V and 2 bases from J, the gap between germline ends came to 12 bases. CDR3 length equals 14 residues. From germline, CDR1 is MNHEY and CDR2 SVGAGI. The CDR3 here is CASKGGGGNQPQHF. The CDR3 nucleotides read TGTGCCAGCAAAGGGGGAGGCGGCAATCAGCCCCAGCATTTT.

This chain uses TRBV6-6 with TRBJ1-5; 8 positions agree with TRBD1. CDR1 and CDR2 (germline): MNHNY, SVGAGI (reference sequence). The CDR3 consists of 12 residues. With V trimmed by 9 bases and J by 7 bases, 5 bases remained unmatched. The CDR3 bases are TGTGCCAGTGGACAGGGAGGACAGCCCCAGCATTTT. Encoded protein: CASGQGGQPQHF.

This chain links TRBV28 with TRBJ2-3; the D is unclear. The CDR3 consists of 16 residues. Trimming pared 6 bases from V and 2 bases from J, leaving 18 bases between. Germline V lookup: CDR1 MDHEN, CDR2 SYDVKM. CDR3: CASSRRPQRSTDTQYF. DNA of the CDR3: TGTGCCAGCAGCAGAAGACCACAGCGATCCACAGATACGCAGTATTTT.

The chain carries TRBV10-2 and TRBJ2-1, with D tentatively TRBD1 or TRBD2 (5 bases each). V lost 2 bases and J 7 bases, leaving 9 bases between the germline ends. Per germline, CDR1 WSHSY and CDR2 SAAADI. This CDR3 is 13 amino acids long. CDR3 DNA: TGCGCCAGCAGTGAGGTGTGGGGGAATGAGCAGTTCTTC. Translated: CASSEVWGNEQFF.

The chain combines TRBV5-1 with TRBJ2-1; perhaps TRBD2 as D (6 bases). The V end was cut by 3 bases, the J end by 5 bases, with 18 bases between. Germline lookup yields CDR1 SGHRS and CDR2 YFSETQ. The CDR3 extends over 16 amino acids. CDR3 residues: CASSSGTGAGHNEQFF. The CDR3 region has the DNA TGCGCCAGCAGCTCAGGAACTGGGGCGGGGCACAATGAGCAGTTCTTC.

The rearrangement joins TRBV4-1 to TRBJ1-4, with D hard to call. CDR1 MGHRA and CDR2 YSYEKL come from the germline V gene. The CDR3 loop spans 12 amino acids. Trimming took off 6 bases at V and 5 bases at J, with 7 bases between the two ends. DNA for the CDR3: TGCGCCAGCAGTCGACCGAATGAAAAACTGTTTTTT. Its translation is CASSRPNEKLFF.

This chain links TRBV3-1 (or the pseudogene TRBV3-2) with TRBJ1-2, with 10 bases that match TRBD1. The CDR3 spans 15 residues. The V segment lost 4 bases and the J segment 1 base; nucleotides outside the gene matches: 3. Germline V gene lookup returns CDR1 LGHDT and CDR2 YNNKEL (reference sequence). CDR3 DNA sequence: TGTGCCAGCAGCCGTCGGGACAGGGGTAACTATGGCTACACCTTC. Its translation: CASSRRDRGNYGYTF.

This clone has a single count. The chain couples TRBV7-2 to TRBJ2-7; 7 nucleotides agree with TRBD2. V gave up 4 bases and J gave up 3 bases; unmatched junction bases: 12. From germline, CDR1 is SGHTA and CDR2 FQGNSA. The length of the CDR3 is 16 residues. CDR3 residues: CASSSSFWSGDYEQYF. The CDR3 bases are TGTGCCAGCAGCTCGAGCTTCTGGAGCGGGGACTACGAGCAGTACTTC.

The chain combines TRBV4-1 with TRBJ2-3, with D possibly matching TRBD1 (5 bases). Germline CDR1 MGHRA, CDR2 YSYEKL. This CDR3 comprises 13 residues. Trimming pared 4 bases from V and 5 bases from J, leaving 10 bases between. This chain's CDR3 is CASSRGGEDTQYF. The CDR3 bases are TGCGCCAGCAGCCGGGGCGGTGAAGATACGCAGTATTTT.

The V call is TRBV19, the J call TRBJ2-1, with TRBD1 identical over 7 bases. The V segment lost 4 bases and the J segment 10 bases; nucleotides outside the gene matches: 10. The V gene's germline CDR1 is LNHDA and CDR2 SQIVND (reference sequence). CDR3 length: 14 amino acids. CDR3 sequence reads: CASSTTLTGVEQFF. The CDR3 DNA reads TGTGCCAGTAGTACCACCCTAACAGGGGTCGAGCAGTTCTTC.

CDR3 DNA: TGTGCCAGCAGCTTAGCGGGGGGATCCTACAATGAGCAGTTCTTC. Protein: CASSLAGGSYNEQFF. The rearrangement links TRBV28 to TRBJ2-1; 10 nucleotides agree with TRBD2. After removal of 6 bases from V and 1 base from J, the junction contained 3 bases not matched to a gene. This CDR3 is built from 15 residues. From germline, CDR1 is MDHEN and CDR2 SYDVKM. Complete variable domain (other parts from reference TRBV28 and TRBJ2-1): DVKVTQSSRYLVKRTGEKVFLECVQDMDHENMFWYRQDPGLGLRLIYFSYDVKMKEKGDIPEGYSVSREKKERFSLILESASTNQTSMYLCASSLAGGSYNEQFFGPGTRLTVL.

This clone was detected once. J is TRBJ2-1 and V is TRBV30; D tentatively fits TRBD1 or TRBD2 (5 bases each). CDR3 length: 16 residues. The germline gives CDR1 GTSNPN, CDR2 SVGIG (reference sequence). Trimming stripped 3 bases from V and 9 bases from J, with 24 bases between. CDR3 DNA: TGTGCCTGGAGCGTCCTGAGCAGGGAGAAATGGGGTGAGCAGTTCTTC. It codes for CAWSVLSREKWGEQFF.

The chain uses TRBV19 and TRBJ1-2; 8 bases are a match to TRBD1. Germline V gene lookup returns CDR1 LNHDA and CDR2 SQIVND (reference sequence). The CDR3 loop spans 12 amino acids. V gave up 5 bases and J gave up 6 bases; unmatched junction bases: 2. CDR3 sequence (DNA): TGTGCCAGTAGTGACAGGGGACATGGCTACACCTTC. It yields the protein CASSDRGHGYTF.

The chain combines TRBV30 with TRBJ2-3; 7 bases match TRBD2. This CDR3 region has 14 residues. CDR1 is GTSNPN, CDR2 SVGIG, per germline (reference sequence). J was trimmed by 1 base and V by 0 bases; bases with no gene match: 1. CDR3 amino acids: CAWSVRGGTDTQYF. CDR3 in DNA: TGTGCCTGGAGTGTACGGGGGGGCACAGATACGCAGTATTTT.

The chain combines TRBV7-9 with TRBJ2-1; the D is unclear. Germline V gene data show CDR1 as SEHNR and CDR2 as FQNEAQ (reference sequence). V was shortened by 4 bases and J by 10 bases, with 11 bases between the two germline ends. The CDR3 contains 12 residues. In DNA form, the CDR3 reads TGTGCCAGCAGCTCCTTCGGTCGGGAGCAGTTCTTC. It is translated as CASSSFGREQFF.

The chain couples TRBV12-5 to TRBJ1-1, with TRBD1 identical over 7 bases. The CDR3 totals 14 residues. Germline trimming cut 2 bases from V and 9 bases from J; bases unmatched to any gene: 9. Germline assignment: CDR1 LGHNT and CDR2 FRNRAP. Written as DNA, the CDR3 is TGTGCTAGTGGTTTGACTCCGGGACAGCCAAAAGCTTTCTTT. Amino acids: CASGLTPGQPKAFF.